This T cell receptor beta chain was sequenced in a study of blood T cell repertoires in COVID-19. Overall study: Donors in the United States, Italy and Spain gave samples during acute or convalescent COVID-19. From T cells, B-cell-depleted T cells, or PBMCs came the material, which was cDNA or gDNA.

Measured with immunoSEQ multiplex PCR; TCRdb has only the in-frame clones, and not every one. This sample carries some 70,000 clones, more than 65% of them seen once, and the ten largest clones take just under 10%. This clone was seen a handful of times. Germline-derived CDR1 and CDR2 are SQVTM and ANQGSEA. The length of the CDR3 is 12 residues. V was shortened by 4 bases and J by 1 base, with 7 bases between the two germline ends. The chain combines TRBV29-1 with TRBJ2-5, with D possibly being TRBD2 (5 bases). The sequenced sample consisted of peripheral blood. The TCR originated in a woman aged 50 to 60 with acute or convalescent COVID-19. CDR3 DNA: TGCAGCGTTGGGCGGGCCCAAGAGACCCAGTACTTC. This translates into CSVGRAQETQYF.